Only one count was recorded for the clone carrying this T cell receptor beta chain. Germline trimming cut 4 bases from V and 4 bases from J; bases unmatched to any gene: 7. Germline V gene sequence: CDR1 SGHRS, CDR2 YFSETQ. The CDR3 totals 15 residues. The data derive from a study of blood T cell repertoires in COVID-19. Study in general: The origin of the acute and convalescent COVID-19 samples was the United States, Italy and Spain. Sources were T cells, B-cell-depleted T cells, or PBMCs; the material itself was cDNA or gDNA.

Per the original data handling: Estimation of nucleated cell counts relied on the amplification of reference gene primers. The data were produced by immunoSEQ multiplex PCR, yet TCRdb's version contains in-frame clones alone and is incomplete. The V and J calls and the clone size are those of that table, but D and trimming were determined from the DNA. Counted here are 650,000 to 800,000 clones, 85% to 90% occurring once; the ten biggest clones make up under 0.3%. The TCR originated in a woman in her late teens or twenties with acute or convalescent COVID-19. The chain couples TRBV5-1 to TRBJ1-2; 10 bases fit TRBD1. The sample comprised peripheral blood. CDR3: CASSDAGTGVYGYTF. The CDR3, as DNA: TGCGCCAGCAGCGACGCCGGGACAGGGGTCTATGGCTACACCTTC.